Listed below are T cell receptor beta chains from one sample, sequenced in a study of control samples from healthy donors and cancer patients. Data came from immunoSEQ multiplex PCR; TCRdb stores just in-frame clones and leaves some out. Of some 200,000 clones listed, over 85% are singletons. Sequences were obtained from blood. Source of these receptors: a man aged 18 to 29 in good health. Each CDR3 is given with its conserved first and last residue. Each record gives: V gene, J gene, D gene, clone size, CDR3 DNA, CDR3 protein. A D gene is named only where the DNA matches it firmly. The size field is filled for only some rows; it gives once, few, many or a size class.

>TRBV6-5|TRBJ2-3|TRBD2|once
TGTGCCAGCAGCTCGACTAGCGGGGGACTAGATACGCAGTATTTT
CASSSTSGGLDTQYF
>TRBV4-2|TRBJ2-1|-|-
TGTGCCAGCAGCCAATTGGCCGCTGATGAGCAGTTCTTC
CASSQLAADEQFF
>TRBV2|TRBJ1-2|-|-
TGTGCCAGCAGTACACAGGGCCGGGCGCGGGGCTACACCTTC
CASSTQGRARGYTF
>TRBV6-4|TRBJ2-7|-|once
TGTGCCAGCAGTGCAGAGTTAGGATCCTACGAGCAGTACTTC
CASSAELGSYEQYF
>TRBV20-1|TRBJ1-3|-|-
TGCAGTTTGGGCTCTGGAAACACCATATATTTT
CSLGSGNTIYF
>TRBV2|TRBJ1-1|TRBD1|-
TGTGCCAGCACTATGGACAGGCTGAACACTGAAGCTTTCTTT
CASTMDRLNTEAFF
>TRBV6-5|TRBJ1-5|TRBD1|-
TGTGCCAGCACCATTAGACAGGGAGGTCAGCCCCAGCATTTT
CASTIRQGGQPQHF
>TRBV24-1|TRBJ2-1|-|-
TGTGCCACCAGCTGGTCTGGAAGCTACAATGAGCAGTTCTTC
CATSWSGSYNEQFF
>TRBV5-4|TRBJ1-2|-|-
TGTGCCAGCAGCTTGGCGGGGGCACGAGGCTATGGCTACACCTTC
CASSLAGARGYGYTF
>TRBV18|TRBJ1-6|TRBD1|-
TGTGCCAGCTCACCCGGGACAGGGTCTAATTCACCCCTCCACTTT
CASSPGTGSNSPLHF
>TRBV28|TRBJ2-7|-|-
TGTGCCAGCAGCCCCGCTACCTCCTACGAGCAGTACTTC
CASSPATSYEQYF